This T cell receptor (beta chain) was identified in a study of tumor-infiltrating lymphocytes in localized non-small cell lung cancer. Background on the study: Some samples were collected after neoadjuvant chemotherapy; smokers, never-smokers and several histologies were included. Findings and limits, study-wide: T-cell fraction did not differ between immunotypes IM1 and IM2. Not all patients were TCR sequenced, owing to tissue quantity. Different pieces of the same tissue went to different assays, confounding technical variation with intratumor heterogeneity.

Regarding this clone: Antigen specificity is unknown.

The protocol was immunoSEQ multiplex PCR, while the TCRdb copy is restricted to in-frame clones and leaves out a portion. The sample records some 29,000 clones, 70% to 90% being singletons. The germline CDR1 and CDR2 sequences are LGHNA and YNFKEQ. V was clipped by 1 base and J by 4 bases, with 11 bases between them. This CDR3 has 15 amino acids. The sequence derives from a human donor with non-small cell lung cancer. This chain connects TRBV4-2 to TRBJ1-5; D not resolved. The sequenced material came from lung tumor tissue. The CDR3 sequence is CASSQAAQQNQPQHF. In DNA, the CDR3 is TGTGCCAGCAGCCAAGCGGCTCAGCAAAATCAGCCCCAGCATTTT.